The clone carrying this TCR beta chain was seen repeatedly, ten times or more. TCRdb called the 5' RACE reads again in MiXCR, with one record for every CDR3 protein. The top ten hold roughly 9% of the sample, which has 300,000 to 400,000 distinct CDR3 sequences, under 14% seen once. The data belong to a study of CD8 T cells in ankylosing spondylitis. The germline V gene encodes CDR1 SNHLY and CDR2 FYNNEI. Trimming removed 5 bases at V and 6 bases at J, with 8 bases between. The CDR3 length is 12 residues. The genes are TRBV2 and TRBJ1-5; D gene ambiguous. Sequencing was carried out using blood, either unsorted or a sorted T cell fraction (not recorded which). The sequence derives from a female donor with ankylosing spondylitis or in good health (not recorded which). The CDR3 region has the DNA TGTGCCAGCAGTAGGGTAACTCAGCCCCAGCATTTT. It encodes CASSRVTQPQHF.